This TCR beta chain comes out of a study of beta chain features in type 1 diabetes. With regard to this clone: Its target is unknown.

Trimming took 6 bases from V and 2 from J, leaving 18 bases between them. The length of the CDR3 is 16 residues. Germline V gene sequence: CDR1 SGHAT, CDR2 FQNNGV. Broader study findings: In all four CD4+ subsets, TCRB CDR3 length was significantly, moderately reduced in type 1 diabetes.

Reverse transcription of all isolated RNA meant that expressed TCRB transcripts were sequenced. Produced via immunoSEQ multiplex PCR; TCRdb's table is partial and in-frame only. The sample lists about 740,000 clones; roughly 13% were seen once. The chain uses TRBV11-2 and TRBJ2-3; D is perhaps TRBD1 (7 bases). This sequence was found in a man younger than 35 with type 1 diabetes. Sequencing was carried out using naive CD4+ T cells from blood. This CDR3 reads CASSRGTEYSTDTQYF. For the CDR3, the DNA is TGTGCCAGCAGTCGCGGGACAGAATACTCCACAGATACGCAGTATTTT.